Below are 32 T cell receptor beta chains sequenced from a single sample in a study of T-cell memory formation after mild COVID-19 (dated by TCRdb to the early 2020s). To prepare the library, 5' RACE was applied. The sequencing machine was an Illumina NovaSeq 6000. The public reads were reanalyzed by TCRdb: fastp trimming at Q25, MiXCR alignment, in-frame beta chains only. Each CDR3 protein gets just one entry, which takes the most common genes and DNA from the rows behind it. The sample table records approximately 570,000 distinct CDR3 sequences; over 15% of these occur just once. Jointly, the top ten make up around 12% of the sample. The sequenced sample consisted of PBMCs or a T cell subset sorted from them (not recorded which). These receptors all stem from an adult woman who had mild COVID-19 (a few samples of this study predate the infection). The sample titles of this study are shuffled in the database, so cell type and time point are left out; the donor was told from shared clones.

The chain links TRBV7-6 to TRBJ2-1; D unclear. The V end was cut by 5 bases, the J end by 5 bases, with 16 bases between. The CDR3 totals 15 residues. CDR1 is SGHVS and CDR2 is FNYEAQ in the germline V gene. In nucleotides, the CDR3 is TGTGCCAGCAGCCCCCGGCAGGTTGGTAACAATGAGCAGTTCTTC. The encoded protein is CASSPRQVGNNEQFF.

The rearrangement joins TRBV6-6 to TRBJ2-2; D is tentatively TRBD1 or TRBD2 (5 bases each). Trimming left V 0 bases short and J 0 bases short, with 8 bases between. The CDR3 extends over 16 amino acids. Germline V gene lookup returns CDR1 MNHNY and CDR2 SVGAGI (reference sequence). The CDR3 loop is CASSYSGPPNTGELFF. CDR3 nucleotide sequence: TGTGCCAGCAGTTACTCGGGACCACCGAACACCGGGGAGCTGTTTTTT.

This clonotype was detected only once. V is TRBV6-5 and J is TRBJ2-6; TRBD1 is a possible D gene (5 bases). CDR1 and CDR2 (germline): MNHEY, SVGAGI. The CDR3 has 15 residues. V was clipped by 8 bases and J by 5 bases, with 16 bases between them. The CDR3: CASAQQGARANVLTF. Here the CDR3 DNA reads TGTGCCAGCGCCCAGCAAGGGGCGCGGGCCAACGTCCTGACTTTC.

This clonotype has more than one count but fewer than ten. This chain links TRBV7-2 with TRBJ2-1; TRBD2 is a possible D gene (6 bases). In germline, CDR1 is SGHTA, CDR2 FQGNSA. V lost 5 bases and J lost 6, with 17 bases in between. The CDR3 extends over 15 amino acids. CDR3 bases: TGTGCCAGCAGCGAACTAGCTGCGAACCTCAATGAGCAGTTCTTC. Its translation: CASSELAANLNEQFF.

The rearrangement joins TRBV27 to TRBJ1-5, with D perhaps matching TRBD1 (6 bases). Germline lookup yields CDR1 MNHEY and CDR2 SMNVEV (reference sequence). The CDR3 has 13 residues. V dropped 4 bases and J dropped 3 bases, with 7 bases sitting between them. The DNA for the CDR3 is TGTGCCAGCAGTTGGGACATCAATCAGCCCCAGCATTTT. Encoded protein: CASSWDINQPQHF.

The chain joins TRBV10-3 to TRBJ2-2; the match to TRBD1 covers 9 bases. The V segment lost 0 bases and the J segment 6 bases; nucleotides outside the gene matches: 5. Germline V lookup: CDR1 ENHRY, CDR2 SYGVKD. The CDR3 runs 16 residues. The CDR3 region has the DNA TGTGCCATCAGTGAGTCGAGGGGACAGGGACCCGGGGAGCTGTTTTTT. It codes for CAISESRGQGPGELFF.

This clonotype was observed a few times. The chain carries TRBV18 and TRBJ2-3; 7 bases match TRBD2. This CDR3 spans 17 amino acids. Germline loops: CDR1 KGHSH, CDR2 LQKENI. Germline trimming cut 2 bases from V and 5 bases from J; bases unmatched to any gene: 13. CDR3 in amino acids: CASSPESTGGTRDTQYF. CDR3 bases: TGTGCCAGCTCACCAGAGTCCACGGGAGGCACGAGAGATACGCAGTATTTT.

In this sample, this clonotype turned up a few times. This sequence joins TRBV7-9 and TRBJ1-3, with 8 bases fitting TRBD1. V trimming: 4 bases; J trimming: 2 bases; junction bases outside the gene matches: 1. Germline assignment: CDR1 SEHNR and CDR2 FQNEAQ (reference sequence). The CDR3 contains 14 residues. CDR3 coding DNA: TGTGCCAGCAGCTGGACAGGGACTGGAAACACCATATATTTT. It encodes CASSWTGTGNTIYF.

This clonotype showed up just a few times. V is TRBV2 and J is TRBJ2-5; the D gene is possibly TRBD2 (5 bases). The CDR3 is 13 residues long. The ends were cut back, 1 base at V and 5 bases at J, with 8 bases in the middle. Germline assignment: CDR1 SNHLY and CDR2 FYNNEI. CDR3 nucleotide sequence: TGTGCCAGCAGTGAAGTGAGGGCTGAGACCCAGTACTTC. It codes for CASSEVRAETQYF.

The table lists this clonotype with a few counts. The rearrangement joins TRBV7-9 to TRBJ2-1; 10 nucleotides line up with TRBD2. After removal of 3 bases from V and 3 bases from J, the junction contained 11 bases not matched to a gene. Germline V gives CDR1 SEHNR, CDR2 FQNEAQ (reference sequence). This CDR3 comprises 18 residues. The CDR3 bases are TGTGCCAGCAGCTTTCGAGGTGGTAGCGGGGGGAACTACAATGAGCAGTTCTTC. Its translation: CASSFRGGSGGNYNEQFF.

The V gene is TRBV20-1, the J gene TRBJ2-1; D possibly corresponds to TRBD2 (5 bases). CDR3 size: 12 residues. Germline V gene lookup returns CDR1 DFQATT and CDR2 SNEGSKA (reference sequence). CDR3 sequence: CGGGRAGNEQFF. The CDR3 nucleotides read TGCGGAGGTGGCCGGGCGGGCAATGAGCAGTTCTTC.

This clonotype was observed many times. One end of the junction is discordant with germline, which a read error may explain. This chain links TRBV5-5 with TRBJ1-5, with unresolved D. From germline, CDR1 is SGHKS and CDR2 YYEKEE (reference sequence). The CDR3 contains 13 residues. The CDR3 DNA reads TGTGCCAGCAGTTTGGCCCATGGTCAGCCCCAGCATTTT. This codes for CASSLAHGQPQHF. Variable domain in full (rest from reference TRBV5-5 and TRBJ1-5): DAGVTQSPTHLIKTRGQQVTLRCSPISGHKSVSWYQQVLGQGPQFIFQYYEKEERGRGNFPDRFSARQFPNYSSELNVNALLLGDSALYLCASSLAHGQPQHFGDGTRLSIL.

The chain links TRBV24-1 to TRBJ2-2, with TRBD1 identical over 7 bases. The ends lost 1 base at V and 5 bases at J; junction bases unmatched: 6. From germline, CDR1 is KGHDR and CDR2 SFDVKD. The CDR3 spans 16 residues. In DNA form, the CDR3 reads TGTGCCACCAGTGATTTCAACAGGGGTCCAACCGGGGAGCTGTTTTTT. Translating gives CATSDFNRGPTGELFF.

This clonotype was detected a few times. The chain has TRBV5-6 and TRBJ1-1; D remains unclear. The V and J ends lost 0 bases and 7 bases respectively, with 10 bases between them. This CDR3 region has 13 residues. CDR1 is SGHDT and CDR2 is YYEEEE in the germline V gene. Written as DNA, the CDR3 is TGTGCCAGCAGCTTGGGGGGAACAGTTGAAGCTTTCTTT. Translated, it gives CASSLGGTVEAFF.

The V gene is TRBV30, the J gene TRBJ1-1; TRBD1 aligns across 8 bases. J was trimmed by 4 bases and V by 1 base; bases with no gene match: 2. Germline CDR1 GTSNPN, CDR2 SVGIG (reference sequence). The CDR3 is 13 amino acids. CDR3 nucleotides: TGTGCCTGGAGTGCGACAGGGGTCACTGAAGCTTTCTTT. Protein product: CAWSATGVTEAFF.

The DNA for the CDR3 is TGTGCCAGCGACAGAGCAGGGGGCGACTATGGCTACACCTTC. It encodes CASDRAGGDYGYTF. The chain uses TRBV7-9 and TRBJ1-2; 8 bases match TRBD1. J lost 3 bases, V lost 8 bases, and 8 bases had no gene match. The CDR3 runs 14 residues. Germline V gene data show CDR1 as SEHNR and CDR2 as FQNEAQ (reference sequence).

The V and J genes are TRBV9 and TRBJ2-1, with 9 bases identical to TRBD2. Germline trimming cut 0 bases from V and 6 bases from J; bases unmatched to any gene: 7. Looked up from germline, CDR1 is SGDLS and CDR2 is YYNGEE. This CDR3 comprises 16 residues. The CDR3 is CASSVDVGLASNEQFF. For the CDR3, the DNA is TGTGCCAGCAGCGTAGACGTCGGACTAGCGAGCAATGAGCAGTTCTTC. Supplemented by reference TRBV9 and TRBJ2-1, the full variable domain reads DSGVTQTPKHLITATGQRVTLRCSPRSGDLSVYWYQQSLDQGLQFLIQYYNGEERAKGNILERFSAQQFPDLHSELNLSSLELGDSALYFCASSVDVGLASNEQFFGPGTRLTVL.

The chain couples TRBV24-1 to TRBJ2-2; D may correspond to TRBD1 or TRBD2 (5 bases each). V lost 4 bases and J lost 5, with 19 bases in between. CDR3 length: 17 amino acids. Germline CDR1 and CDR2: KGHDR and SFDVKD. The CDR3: CATSEPPRYGTTGELFF. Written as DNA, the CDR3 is TGTGCCACCAGTGAGCCTCCTAGGTACGGGACGACCGGGGAGCTGTTTTTT.

CDR3 nucleotides: TGTGCCAGCAGTCTCTCCGGGACAGCCTATGGCTACACCTTC. Protein sequence: CASSLSGTAYGYTF. The rearrangement links TRBV12-3 or TRBV12-4 to TRBJ1-2, with 7 bases matching TRBD1. CDR3 length equals 14 residues. Germline trimming cut 5 bases from V and 4 bases from J; bases unmatched to any gene: 7.

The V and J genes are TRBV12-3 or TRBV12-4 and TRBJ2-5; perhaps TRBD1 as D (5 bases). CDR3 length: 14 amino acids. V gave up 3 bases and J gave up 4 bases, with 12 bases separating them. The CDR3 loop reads CASSFDSLGETQYF. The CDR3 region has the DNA TGTGCCAGCAGTTTTGACAGTTTGGGAGAGACCCAGTACTTC.

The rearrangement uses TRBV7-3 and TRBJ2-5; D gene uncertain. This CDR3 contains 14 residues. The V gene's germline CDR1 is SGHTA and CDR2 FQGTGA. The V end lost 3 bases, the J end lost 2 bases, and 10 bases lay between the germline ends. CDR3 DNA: TGTGCCAGCAGCTTGGACGGAACTCAAGAGACCCAGTACTTC. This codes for CASSLDGTQETQYF.

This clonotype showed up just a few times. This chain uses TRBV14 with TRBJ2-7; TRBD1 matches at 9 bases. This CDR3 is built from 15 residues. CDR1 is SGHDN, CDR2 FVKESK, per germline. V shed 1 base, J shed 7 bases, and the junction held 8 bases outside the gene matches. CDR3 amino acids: CASSQVPGQGWEQYF. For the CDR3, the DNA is TGTGCCAGCAGCCAAGTCCCGGGACAGGGATGGGAGCAGTACTTC. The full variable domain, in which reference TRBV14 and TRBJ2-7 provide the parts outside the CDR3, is EAGVTQFPSHSVIEKGQTVTLRCDPISGHDNLYWYRRVMGKEIKFLLHFVKESKQDESGMPNNRFLAERTGGTYSTLKVQPAELEDSGVYFCASSQVPGQGWEQYFGPGTRLTVT.

For the CDR3, the DNA is TGCGCCAGCAGCCGAGAGGGACAGGGGGCTCATACGCAGTATTTT. This codes for CASSREGQGAHTQYF. The chain employs TRBV4-1 and TRBJ2-3, with TRBD1 matching over 12 bases. Germline CDR1 MGHRA, CDR2 YSYEKL. The CDR3 has 15 amino acids. V lost 4 bases and J lost 7; bases outside the gene matches: 6.

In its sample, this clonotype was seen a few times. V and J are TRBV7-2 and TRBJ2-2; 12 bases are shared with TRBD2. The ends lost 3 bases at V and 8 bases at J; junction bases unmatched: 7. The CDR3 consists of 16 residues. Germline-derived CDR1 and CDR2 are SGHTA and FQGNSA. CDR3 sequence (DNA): TGTGCCAGCAGCTTTCTAGCGGGGGGGCCTGTTGGGGAGCTGTTTTTT. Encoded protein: CASSFLAGGPVGELFF.

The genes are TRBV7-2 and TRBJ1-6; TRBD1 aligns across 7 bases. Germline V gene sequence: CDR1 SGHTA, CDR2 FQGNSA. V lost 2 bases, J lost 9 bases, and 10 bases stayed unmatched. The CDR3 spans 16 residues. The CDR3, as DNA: TGTGCCAGCAGCTTAAGGGAGACAGGGTATGCTTCACCCCTCCACTTT. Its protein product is CASSLRETGYASPLHF.

The CDR3 coding sequence is TGTGCCAGCAGCTTTCGGGCTAGCGGGAGGGGTGCAGATACGCAGTATTTT. This sequence encodes CASSFRASGRGADTQYF. The chain has TRBV7-2 and TRBJ2-3; 12 bases are a match to TRBD2. This CDR3 contains 17 residues. Germline-derived CDR1 and CDR2 are SGHTA and FQGNSA. The junction had 8 bases not matched to a gene; V was cut back by 3 bases and J by 4 bases.

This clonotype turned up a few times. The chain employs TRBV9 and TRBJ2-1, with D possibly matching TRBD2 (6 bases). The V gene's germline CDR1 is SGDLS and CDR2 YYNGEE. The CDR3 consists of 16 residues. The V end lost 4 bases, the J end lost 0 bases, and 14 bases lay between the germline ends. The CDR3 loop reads CASSPTGESSYNEQFF. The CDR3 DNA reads TGTGCCAGCAGCCCCACGGGGGAGAGCTCCTACAATGAGCAGTTCTTC. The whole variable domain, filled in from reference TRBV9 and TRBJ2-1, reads DSGVTQTPKHLITATGQRVTLRCSPRSGDLSVYWYQQSLDQGLQFLIQYYNGEERAKGNILERFSAQQFPDLHSELNLSSLELGDSALYFCASSPTGESSYNEQFFGPGTRLTVL.

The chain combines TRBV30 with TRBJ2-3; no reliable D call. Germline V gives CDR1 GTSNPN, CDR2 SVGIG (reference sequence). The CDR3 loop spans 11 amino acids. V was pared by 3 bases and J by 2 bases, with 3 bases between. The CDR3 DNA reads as TGTGCCTGGAGGGCCACAGATACGCAGTATTTT. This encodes CAWRATDTQYF.

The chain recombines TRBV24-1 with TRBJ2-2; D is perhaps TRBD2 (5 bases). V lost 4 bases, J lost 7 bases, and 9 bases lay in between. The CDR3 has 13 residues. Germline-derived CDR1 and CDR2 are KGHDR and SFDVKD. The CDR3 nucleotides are TGTGCCACCAGTGACCCCGCGGGCGGGGAGCTGTTTTTT. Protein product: CATSDPAGGELFF.

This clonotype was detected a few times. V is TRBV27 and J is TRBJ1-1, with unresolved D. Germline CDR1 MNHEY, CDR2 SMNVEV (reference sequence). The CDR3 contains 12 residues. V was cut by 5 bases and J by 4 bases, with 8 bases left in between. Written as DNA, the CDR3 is TGTGCCAGCAGTGACGGTTTCACTGAAGCTTTCTTT. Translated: CASSDGFTEAFF.

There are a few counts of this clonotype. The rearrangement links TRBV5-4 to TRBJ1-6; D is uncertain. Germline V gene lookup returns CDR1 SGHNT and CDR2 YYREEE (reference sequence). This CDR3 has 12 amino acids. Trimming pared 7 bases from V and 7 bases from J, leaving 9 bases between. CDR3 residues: CASHEVNSPLHF. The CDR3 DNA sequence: TGTGCCAGCCATGAGGTCAATTCACCCCTCCACTTT.

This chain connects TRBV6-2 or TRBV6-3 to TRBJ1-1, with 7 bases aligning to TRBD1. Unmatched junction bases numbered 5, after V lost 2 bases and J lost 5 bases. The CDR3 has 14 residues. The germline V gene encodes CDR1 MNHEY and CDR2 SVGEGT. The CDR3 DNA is TGTGCCAGCAGTTACGAGGGGGCCTTGACTGAAGCTTTCTTT. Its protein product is CASSYEGALTEAFF.